This T cell receptor (beta chain) was sequenced for a study of human T cells and chemical hapten exposure. The sample holds many counts of this clonotype. The authors' processing: Individual samples carried between roughly 23,224 and 700,000 TCRs, with roughly 96,000 as the median. TCRdb re-analysed the RACE reads in MiXCR, keeping a single row per CDR3 protein. In this record, the V and J calls reflect TCRdb's handling and not the investigators' own analysis. The sample holds some 79,000 distinct CDR3 sequences, approximately 10% seen once. This CDR3 is 14 amino acids long. V gave up 5 bases and J gave up 0 bases, with 11 bases separating them. Germline CDR1 is MDHEN and CDR2 is SYDVKM. Noted time point: patch test 3, about 24 weeks after DPC sensitization. This sample's treatment: therapeutic diphenylcyclopropenone sensitization with weekly scalp DPC. Donation of samples came from alopecia patients who were 18 to 70 years old and suitable for DPC.

The origin of this receptor is a woman aged 50 to 65 with alopecia areata. Some clones in this sample may be carry-over from other donors' samples. The chain employs TRBV28 and TRBJ2-7; tentatively, D is TRBD2 (5 bases). Sample: whole blood, taken in connection with sensitization to the hapten diphenylcyclopropenone (DPC). In nucleotides, the CDR3 is TGTGCCAGCAGTCTACTAGGGAACTCCTACGAGCAGTACTTC. This translates into CASSLLGNSYEQYF.